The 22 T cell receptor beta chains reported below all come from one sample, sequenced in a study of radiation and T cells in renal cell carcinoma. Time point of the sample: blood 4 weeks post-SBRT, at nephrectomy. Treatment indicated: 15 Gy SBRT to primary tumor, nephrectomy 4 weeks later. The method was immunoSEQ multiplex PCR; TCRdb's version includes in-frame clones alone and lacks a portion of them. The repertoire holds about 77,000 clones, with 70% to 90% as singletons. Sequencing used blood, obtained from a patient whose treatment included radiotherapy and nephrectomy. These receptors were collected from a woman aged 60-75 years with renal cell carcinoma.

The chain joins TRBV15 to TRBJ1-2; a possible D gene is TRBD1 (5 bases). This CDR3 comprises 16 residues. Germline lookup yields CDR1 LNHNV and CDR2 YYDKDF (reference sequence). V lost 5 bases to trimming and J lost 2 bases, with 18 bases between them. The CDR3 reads CATSRPAGTANYGYTF. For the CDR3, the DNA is TGTGCCACCAGCCGCCCGGCGGGGACGGCGAACTATGGCTACACCTTC.

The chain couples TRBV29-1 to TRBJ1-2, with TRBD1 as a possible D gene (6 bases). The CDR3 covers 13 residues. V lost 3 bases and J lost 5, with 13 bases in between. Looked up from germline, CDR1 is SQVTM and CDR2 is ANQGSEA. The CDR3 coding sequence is TGCAGCGTTGAGGGGGGGGCGCGGTATGGCTACACCTTC. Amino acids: CSVEGGARYGYTF.

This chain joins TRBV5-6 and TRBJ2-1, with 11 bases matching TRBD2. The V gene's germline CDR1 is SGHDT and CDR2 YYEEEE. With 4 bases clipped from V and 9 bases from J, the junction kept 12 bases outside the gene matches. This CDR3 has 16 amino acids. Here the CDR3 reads CASSKGWGLAGGEQFF. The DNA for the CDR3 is TGTGCCAGCAGCAAAGGGTGGGGGCTAGCGGGGGGTGAGCAGTTCTTC. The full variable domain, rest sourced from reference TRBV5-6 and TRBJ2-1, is DAGVTQSPTHLIKTRGQQVTLRCSPKSGHDTVSWYQQALGQGPQFIFQYYEEEERQRGNFPDRFSGHQFPNYSSELNVNALLLGDSALYLCASSKGWGLAGGEQFFGPGTRLTVL.

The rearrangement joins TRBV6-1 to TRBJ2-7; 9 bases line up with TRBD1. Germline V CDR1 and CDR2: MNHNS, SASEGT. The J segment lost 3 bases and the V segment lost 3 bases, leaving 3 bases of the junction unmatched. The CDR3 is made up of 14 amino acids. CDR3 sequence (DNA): TGTGCCAGCAGTGACGGACAGGGGAGCTACGAGCAGTACTTC. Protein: CASSDGQGSYEQYF.

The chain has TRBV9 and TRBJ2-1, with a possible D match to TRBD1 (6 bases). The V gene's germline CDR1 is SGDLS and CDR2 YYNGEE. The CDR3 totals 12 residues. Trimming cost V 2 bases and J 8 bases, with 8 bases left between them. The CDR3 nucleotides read TGTGCCAGCAGCGTGGACAGCGATGAGCAGTTCTTC. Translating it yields CASSVDSDEQFF.

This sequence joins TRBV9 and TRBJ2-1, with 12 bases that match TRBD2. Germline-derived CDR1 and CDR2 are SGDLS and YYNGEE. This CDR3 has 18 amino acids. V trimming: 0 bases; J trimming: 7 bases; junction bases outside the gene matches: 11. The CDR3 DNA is TGTGCCAGCAGCGTAGGACGGACTAGCGGGACACGGGATAATGAGCAGTTCTTC. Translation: CASSVGRTSGTRDNEQFF.

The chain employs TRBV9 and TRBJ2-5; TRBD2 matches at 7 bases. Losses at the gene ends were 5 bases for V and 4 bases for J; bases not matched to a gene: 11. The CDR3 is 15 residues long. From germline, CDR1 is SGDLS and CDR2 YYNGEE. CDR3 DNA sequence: TGTGCCAGCAGGAAAGGGGCCGGCGGGGGAGAGACCCAGTACTTC. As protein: CASRKGAGGGETQYF.

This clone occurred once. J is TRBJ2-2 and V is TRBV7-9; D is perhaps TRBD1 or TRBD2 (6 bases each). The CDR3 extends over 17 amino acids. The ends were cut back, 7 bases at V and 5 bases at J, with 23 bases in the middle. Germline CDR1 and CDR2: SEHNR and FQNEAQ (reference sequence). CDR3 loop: CASTVSRGGLVTGELFF. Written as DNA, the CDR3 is TGTGCCAGCACCGTTTCACGAGGGGGGCTGGTTACCGGGGAGCTGTTTTTT.

The CDR3 here is CASSLVGTGLGMNTEAFF. CDR3 nucleotides: TGTGCCAGCAGCTTAGTGGGGACAGGGTTAGGGATGAACACTGAAGCTTTCTTT. The chain recombines TRBV7-8 with TRBJ1-1; 9 nucleotides line up with TRBD1. This CDR3 has 18 residues. V was clipped by 1 base and J by 0 bases; unmatched bases: 9. Germline CDR1 and CDR2: SGHVS and FQNEAQ.

The CDR3 protein is CASSGSSYEQYF. The CDR3 DNA reads TGTGCCAGCAGCGGGAGCTCCTACGAGCAGTACTTC. The chain uses TRBV28 and TRBJ2-7, with D maybe TRBD2 (6 bases). The CDR3 covers 12 residues. V was cut by 6 bases and J by 0 bases, with 6 bases left in between. Looked up from germline, CDR1 is MDHEN and CDR2 is SYDVKM.

CDR3 nucleotide sequence: TGTGCCAGCAGTGGGCTGAAAGGGGTGAACACGCAGTATTTT. Its translation is CASSGLKGVNTQYF. The rearrangement joins TRBV6-5 to TRBJ2-3; possible D gene TRBD1, 5 bases. Trimming shortened V by 5 bases and J by 9 bases, and 18 bases separated the two germline ends. Germline CDR1 and CDR2: MNHEY and SVGAGI. CDR3 length: 14 residues.

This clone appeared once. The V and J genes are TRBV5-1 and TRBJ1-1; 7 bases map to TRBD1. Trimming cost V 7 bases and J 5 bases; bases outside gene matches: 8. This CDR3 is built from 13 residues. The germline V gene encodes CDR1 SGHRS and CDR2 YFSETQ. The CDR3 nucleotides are TGCGCCAGCGGACCGGGACAGTCGACTGAAGCTTTCTTT. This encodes CASGPGQSTEAFF.

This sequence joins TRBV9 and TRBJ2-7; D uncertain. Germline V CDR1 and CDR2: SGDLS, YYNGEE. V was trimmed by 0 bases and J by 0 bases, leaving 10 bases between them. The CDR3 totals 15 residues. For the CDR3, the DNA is TGTGCCAGCAGCGTAGCCCCCGTTAGCTCCTACGAGCAGTACTTC. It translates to CASSVAPVSSYEQYF.

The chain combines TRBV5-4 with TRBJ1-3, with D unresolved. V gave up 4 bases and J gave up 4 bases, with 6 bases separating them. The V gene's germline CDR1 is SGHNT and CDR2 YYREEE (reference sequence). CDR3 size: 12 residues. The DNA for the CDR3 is TGTGCCAGCAGCCACGGAGGAAACACCATATATTTT. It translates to CASSHGGNTIYF.

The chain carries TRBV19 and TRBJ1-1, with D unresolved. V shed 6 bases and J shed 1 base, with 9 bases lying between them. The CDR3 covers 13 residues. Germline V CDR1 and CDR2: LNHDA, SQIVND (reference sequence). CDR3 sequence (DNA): TGTGCCAGTAGCCAGACAAAGAACACTGAAGCTTTCTTT. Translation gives CASSQTKNTEAFF.

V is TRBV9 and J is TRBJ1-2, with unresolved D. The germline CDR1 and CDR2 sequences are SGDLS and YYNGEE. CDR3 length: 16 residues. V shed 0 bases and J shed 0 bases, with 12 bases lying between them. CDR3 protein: CASSVGTPQANYGYTF. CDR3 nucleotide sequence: TGTGCCAGCAGCGTAGGAACTCCGCAAGCTAACTATGGCTACACCTTC. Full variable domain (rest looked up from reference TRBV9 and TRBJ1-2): DSGVTQTPKHLITATGQRVTLRCSPRSGDLSVYWYQQSLDQGLQFLIQYYNGEERAKGNILERFSAQQFPDLHSELNLSSLELGDSALYFCASSVGTPQANYGYTFGSGTRLTVV.

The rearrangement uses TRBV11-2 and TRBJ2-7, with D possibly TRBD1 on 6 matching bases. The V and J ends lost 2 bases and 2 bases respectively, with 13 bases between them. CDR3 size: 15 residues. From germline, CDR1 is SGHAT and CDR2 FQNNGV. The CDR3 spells CASSLNPTGTYEQYF. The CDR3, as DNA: TGTGCCAGCAGCTTAAACCCGACAGGAACCTACGAGCAGTACTTC. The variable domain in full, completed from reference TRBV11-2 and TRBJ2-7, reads EAGVAQSPRYKIIEKRQSVAFWCNPISGHATLYWYQQILGQGPKLLIQFQNNGVVDDSQLPKDRFSAERLKGVDSTLKIQPAKLEDSAVYLCASSLNPTGTYEQYFGPGTRLTVT.

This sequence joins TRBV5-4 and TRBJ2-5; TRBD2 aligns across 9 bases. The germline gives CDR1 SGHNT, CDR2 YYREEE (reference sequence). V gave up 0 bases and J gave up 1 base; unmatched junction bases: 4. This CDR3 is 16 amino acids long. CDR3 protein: CASSLAGLASQETQYF. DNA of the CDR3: TGTGCCAGCAGCTTGGCCGGACTAGCGTCCCAAGAGACCCAGTACTTC. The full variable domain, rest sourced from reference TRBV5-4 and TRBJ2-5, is ETGVTQSPTHLIKTRGQQVTLRCSSQSGHNTVSWYQQALGQGPQFIFQYYREEENGRGNFPPRFSGLQFPNYSSELNVNALELDDSALYLCASSLAGLASQETQYFGPGTRLLVL.

The CDR3 sequence is CASSLSHLTSGIGELFF. CDR3 sequence (DNA): TGTGCCAGCAGCTTATCGCACCTGACTAGCGGGATCGGGGAGCTGTTTTTT. The V and J genes are TRBV11-2 and TRBJ2-2; 11 bases line up with TRBD2. Germline trimming cut 2 bases from V and 7 bases from J; bases unmatched to any gene: 9. Per the germline V gene, CDR1 is SGHAT and CDR2 is FQNNGV. This CDR3 has 17 amino acids.

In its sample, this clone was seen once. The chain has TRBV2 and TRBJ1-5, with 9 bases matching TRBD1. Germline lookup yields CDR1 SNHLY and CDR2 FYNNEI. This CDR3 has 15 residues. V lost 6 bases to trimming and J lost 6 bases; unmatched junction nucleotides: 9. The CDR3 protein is CASRVTGGAVQPQHF. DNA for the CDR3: TGTGCCAGCAGGGTAACAGGGGGCGCAGTTCAGCCCCAGCATTTT.

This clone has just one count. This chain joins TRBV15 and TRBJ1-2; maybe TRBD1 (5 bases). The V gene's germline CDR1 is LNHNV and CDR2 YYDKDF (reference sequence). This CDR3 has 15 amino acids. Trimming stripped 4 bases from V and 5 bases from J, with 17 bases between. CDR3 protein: CATSTQVGTPYGYTF. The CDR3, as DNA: TGTGCCACCAGCACCCAGGTGGGGACGCCTTATGGCTACACCTTC.

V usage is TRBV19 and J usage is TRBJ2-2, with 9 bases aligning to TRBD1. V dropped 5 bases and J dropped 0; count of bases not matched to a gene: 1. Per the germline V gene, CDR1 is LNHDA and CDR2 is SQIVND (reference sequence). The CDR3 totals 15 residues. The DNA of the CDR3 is TGTGCCAGTAGTCGGACAGGGGCGAACACCGGGGAGCTGTTTTTT. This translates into CASSRTGANTGELFF.